These 27 T cell receptor beta chains were all obtained from the same sample, sequenced in a study of blood T cells in healthy people across ages. The authors ran a second PCR of about 6 to 11 cycles using a sample-barcoded 5' primer and a J-beta primer mix. One entry per CDR3 protein, called by TCRdb with MiXCR from the 5' RACE reads. The sample has 1.5 million to 2 million distinct CDR3 sequences, around 42% seen once. Sequencing used blood. These receptors were collected from a human donor in good health.

J is TRBJ2-1 and V is TRBV5-1; a possible D gene is TRBD2 (5 bases). V was pared by 0 bases and J by 8 bases, with 15 bases between. Germline CDR1 reads SGHRS; CDR2 reads YFSETQ. This CDR3 is built from 15 residues. The CDR3 here is CASSLGDGGLDEQFF. In nucleotides, the CDR3 is TGCGCCAGCAGCTTGGGTGACGGAGGATTGGATGAGCAGTTCTTC.

This chain links TRBV29-1 with TRBJ1-2, with 9 bases that match TRBD1. Losses at the gene ends were 0 bases for V and 1 base for J; bases not matched to a gene: 3. This CDR3 has 15 residues. CDR1 and CDR2 from the germline V gene are SQVTM and ANQGSEA. CDR3 region: CSVEEADRGNYGYTF. The CDR3 coding sequence is TGCAGCGTTGAAGAGGCGGACAGGGGTAACTATGGCTACACCTTC.

The chain joins TRBV20-1 to TRBJ2-3; 14 positions match TRBD2. The ends lost 2 bases at V and 9 bases at J; junction bases unmatched: 10. CDR1 and CDR2 from the germline V gene are DFQATT and SNEGSKA (reference sequence). The CDR3 covers 16 residues. The chain's CDR3 is CSARPGGLAGVTTQYF. In DNA, the CDR3 is TGCAGTGCTAGACCGGGGGGACTAGCGGGGGTTACAACGCAGTATTTT.

This chain uses TRBV28 with TRBJ1-2; possible D gene TRBD1, 5 bases. Trimming pared 7 bases from V and 3 bases from J, leaving 12 bases between. This CDR3 is 13 amino acids long. The V gene's germline CDR1 is MDHEN and CDR2 SYDVKM. For the CDR3, the DNA is TGTGCCAGCAATTGGGGGGTCCACTATGGCTACACCTTC. Encoded protein: CASNWGVHYGYTF.

As for this clonotype: One end of the junction is discordant with germline, which a read error may explain. This chain uses TRBV7-2 with TRBJ1-1; TRBD1 might be the D (5 bases). The CDR3 length is 15 residues. CDR1 SGHTA and CDR2 FQGNSA come from the germline V gene. CDR3 DNA: TGTGCCAGCAGCTTCTCGTCGGGGGTGAACGCTGAAGCTTTCTTT. It is translated as CASSFSSGVNAEAFF. Drawing the rest from reference TRBV7-2 and TRBJ1-1, the complete variable domain is GAGVSQSPSNKVTEKGKDVELRCDPISGHTALYWYRQSLGQGLEFLIYFQGNSAPDKSGLPSDRFSAERTGGSVSTLTIQRTQQEDSAVYLCASSFSSGVNAEAFFGQGTRLTVV.

This clonotype was seen just once. This chain links TRBV15 with TRBJ2-7, with 7 nucleotides matching TRBD2. CDR3 size: 13 residues. The germline V gene encodes CDR1 LNHNV and CDR2 YYDKDF (reference sequence). Unmatched junction bases numbered 7, after V lost 8 bases and J lost 3 bases. The DNA of the CDR3 is TGTGCCACCGGGAAGGGAGGGGTCTACGAGCAGTACTTC. Protein product: CATGKGGVYEQYF.

This clonotype was detected only a few times. The chain joins TRBV7-2 to TRBJ2-7; D may match TRBD1 or TRBD2 (5 bases each). Between the trimmed V and J ends, which lost 5 bases and 6 bases, there was a span of 11 bases. Germline loops: CDR1 SGHTA, CDR2 FQGNSA. This CDR3 is 12 amino acids long. For the CDR3, the DNA is TGTGCCAGCAGCCCCTTCGGGACCGAGCAGTACTTC. Protein: CASSPFGTEQYF.

The chain couples TRBV28 to TRBJ1-1; D perhaps matches TRBD1 (6 bases). Between the trimmed V and J ends, which lost 3 bases and 3 bases, there was a span of 17 bases. Germline assignment: CDR1 MDHEN and CDR2 SYDVKM. The CDR3 is 16 residues long. The CDR3 loop reads CASSFWSWAGDTEAFF. The CDR3 DNA reads TGTGCCAGCAGTTTCTGGAGTTGGGCAGGGGACACTGAAGCTTTCTTT. The complete variable domain, with remaining parts taken from reference TRBV28 and TRBJ1-1, reads DVKVTQSSRYLVKRTGEKVFLECVQDMDHENMFWYRQDPGLGLRLIYFSYDVKMKEKGDIPEGYSVSREKKERFSLILESASTNQTSMYLCASSFWSWAGDTEAFFGQGTRLTVV.

This clonotype showed up just once. The genes are TRBV6-6 and TRBJ1-2; D unresolved. V lost 5 bases, J lost 8 bases, and 9 bases lay in between. CDR1 and CDR2 (germline): MNHNY, SVGAGI (reference sequence). The CDR3 has 11 residues. This CDR3 reads CASSPQRGYTF. The CDR3 bases are TGTGCCAGCAGTCCCCAGAGGGGCTACACCTTC.

The chain uses TRBV20-1 and TRBJ1-5; 9 nucleotides agree with TRBD1. This CDR3 has 15 residues. From germline, CDR1 is DFQATT and CDR2 SNEGSKA (reference sequence). J gave up 7 bases and V 6 bases, and 13 bases lay outside the gene matches. CDR3 bases: TGCAGTGCCGGGTTCCGGGGACAGGGTGGACAGCCCCAGCATTTT. Translation: CSAGFRGQGGQPQHF.

The chain joins TRBV29-1 to TRBJ2-1; D possibly corresponds to TRBD2 (6 bases). Germline-derived CDR1 and CDR2 are SQVTM and ANQGSEA. The germline V and J ends were trimmed by 7 bases and 2 bases, with 15 bases remaining between them. The CDR3 loop spans 14 amino acids. CDR3 region: CSAFHSGTYNEQFF. The CDR3 DNA sequence: TGCAGCGCATTCCATAGCGGAACCTACAATGAGCAGTTCTTC.

As regards this clonotype: One end of the junction does not line up with germline, which may come from a read error. The chain recombines TRBV7-2 with TRBJ2-5; a weak D match, TRBD1 (6 bases). Judging by the DNA end, TRBJ2-7 fits better; the J call may be wrong. The germline gives CDR1 SGHTA, CDR2 FQGNSA. The CDR3 extends over 13 amino acids. The CDR3 coding sequence is TGTGTCAGCAGCTTAAACAGGGTCGACGAGCAGTACTTC. This encodes CVSSLNRVDEQYF.

In its sample, this clonotype was seen a few times. The J gene is TRBJ2-1, the V gene TRBV5-1, with D tentatively TRBD2 (6 bases). Germline V CDR1 and CDR2: SGHRS, YFSETQ. V was trimmed by 0 bases and J by 6 bases, leaving 16 bases between them. The CDR3 is 16 amino acids. This CDR3 reads CASSLGWQWGGNEQFF. DNA of the CDR3: TGCGCCAGCAGCTTGGGGTGGCAGTGGGGAGGCAATGAGCAGTTCTTC.

The table lists this clonotype with a few counts. The chain employs TRBV5-1 and TRBJ1-5; 7 nucleotides match TRBD1. Germline CDR1 and CDR2: SGHRS and YFSETQ. With V trimmed by 1 base and J by 5 bases, 3 bases remained unmatched. CDR3 length: 14 residues. Here the CDR3 reads CASSLQGTDQPQHF. CDR3 DNA: TGCGCCAGCAGCTTGCAGGGGACAGATCAGCCCCAGCATTTT.

As to this clonotype: One end of the junction is discordant with germline, which a read error may explain. This chain joins TRBV5-1 and TRBJ2-3; 7 bases are a match to TRBD2. Germline CDR1 is SGHRS and CDR2 is YFSETQ. The CDR3 is made up of 15 amino acids. For the CDR3, the DNA is TGCGCCAGCAGGGAACGCGGGGGAATCACAGGTACGCAGTATTTT. Translated, it gives CASRERGGITGTQYF.

A single count supports this clonotype. The rearrangement uses TRBV4-1 and TRBJ2-7; D may be TRBD1 or TRBD2 (5 bases each). The CDR3 is 17 residues long. Trimming removed 6 bases from V and 2 bases from J, with 23 bases in between. Germline CDR1 is MGHRA and CDR2 is YSYEKL. CDR3 protein: CASSPISGRDGAYEQYF. CDR3 sequence (DNA): TGCGCCAGCAGTCCAATCTCGGGCCGGGACGGAGCCTACGAGCAGTACTTC.

The rearrangement joins TRBV7-9 to TRBJ1-2, with unresolved D. The CDR3 sequence is 13 residues long. V lost 1 base, J lost 8 bases, and 11 bases lay in between. Germline values: CDR1 SEHNR, CDR2 FQNEAQ (reference sequence). The CDR3 coding sequence is TGTGCCAGCAGCTTAGAAGGGCCGGGCGGCTACACCTTC. Protein sequence: CASSLEGPGGYTF. The full variable domain, in which reference TRBV7-9 and TRBJ1-2 provide the parts outside the CDR3, is DTGVSQNPRHKITKRGQNVTFRCDPISEHNRLYWYRQTLGQGPEFLTYFQNEAQLEKSRLLSDRFSAERPKGSFSTLEIQRTEQGDSAMYLCASSLEGPGGYTFGSGTRLTVV.

The chain couples TRBV7-9 to TRBJ2-7; 9 bases map to TRBD1. Germline values: CDR1 SEHNR, CDR2 FQNEAQ (reference sequence). The CDR3 length is 18 residues. V lost 4 bases and J lost 2; bases outside the gene matches: 15. DNA of the CDR3: TGTGCCAGCAGCTCCTTCCGCTCCCGGGACAGGGTAACCTACGAGCAGTACTTC. Protein product: CASSSFRSRDRVTYEQYF. The complete variable domain, with remaining parts taken from reference TRBV7-9 and TRBJ2-7, reads DTGVSQNPRHKITKRGQNVTFRCDPISEHNRLYWYRQTLGQGPEFLTYFQNEAQLEKSRLLSDRFSAERPKGSFSTLEIQRTEQGDSAMYLCASSSFRSRDRVTYEQYFGPGTRLTVT.

This chain links TRBV6-2 or TRBV6-3 with TRBJ1-5; D possibly corresponds to TRBD1 (5 bases). V dropped 8 bases and J dropped 4 bases, with 6 bases sitting between them. CDR1 MNHEY and CDR2 SVGEGT come from the germline V gene. The CDR3 runs to 11 residues. As DNA, the CDR3 is TGTGCCAGCGGACAAAATCAGCCCCAGCATTTT. This encodes CASGQNQPQHF.

The genes are TRBV20-1 and TRBJ1-1, with D perhaps TRBD1 (6 bases). The CDR3 extends over 13 amino acids. Trimming took off 5 bases at V and 5 bases at J, with 15 bases between the two ends. The V gene's germline CDR1 is DFQATT and CDR2 SNEGSKA (reference sequence). The CDR3 region is CSALDRGQTEAFF. Written as DNA, the CDR3 is TGCAGTGCTCTGGACAGAGGACAAACTGAAGCTTTCTTT.

This chain links TRBV12-3 or TRBV12-4 with TRBJ1-1, with D unresolved. The CDR3 sequence is 13 residues long. The V gene lost 7 bases and the J gene lost 4 bases, with 13 bases spanning the gap. The CDR3 bases are TGTGCCAGCACAGAGTTCCCAGGCACTGAAGCTTTCTTT. It yields the protein CASTEFPGTEAFF.

This clonotype appeared once. One junction end disagrees with the germline gene, perhaps due to a read error. This chain uses TRBV12-3 or TRBV12-4 with TRBJ1-5, with D possibly TRBD1 on 6 matching bases. The CDR3 covers 14 residues. The CDR3 loop is CASSLGAGNQPRHF. Written as DNA, the CDR3 is TGTGCCAGCAGTTTGGGGGCAGGAAATCAGCCCCGGCATTTT.

The chain employs TRBV20-1 and TRBJ2-7, with 7 bases lining up with TRBD1. The CDR3 covers 15 residues. The germline V gene encodes CDR1 DFQATT and CDR2 SNEGSKA (reference sequence). The ends lost 2 bases at V and 2 bases at J; junction bases unmatched: 9. CDR3 DNA sequence: TGCAGTGCTAGACCCGGGACAGCAAAAGCCTACGAGCAGTACTTC. Translated: CSARPGTAKAYEQYF.

V and J are TRBV27 and TRBJ1-1, with D uncertain. Looked up from germline, CDR1 is MNHEY and CDR2 is SMNVEV (reference sequence). There are 15 residues in the CDR3. The V end was cut by 5 bases, the J end by 2 bases, with 15 bases between. For the CDR3, the DNA is TGTGCCAGCAGTGTCGCCGTAACAAAAAACACTGAAGCTTTCTTT. This sequence encodes CASSVAVTKNTEAFF.

This clonotype was detected only a few times. The chain couples TRBV12-3 or TRBV12-4 to TRBJ2-1; D unresolved. The V gene lost 5 bases and the J gene lost 7 bases, with 12 bases spanning the gap. The CDR3 is made up of 13 amino acids. The CDR3 region is CASSPDGLNEQFF. CDR3 coding DNA: TGTGCCAGCAGTCCCGACGGATTGAATGAGCAGTTCTTC.

A few counts support this clonotype. The chain carries TRBV5-5 and TRBJ2-5; TRBD1 matches 12 bases. Per the germline V gene, CDR1 is SGHKS and CDR2 is YYEKEE (reference sequence). This CDR3 has 16 amino acids. With V trimmed by 7 bases and J by 5 bases, 12 bases remained unmatched. The CDR3 DNA follows: TGTGCCAGCTCCGCCTACGGGACAGGGGGCGAGGAGACCCAGTACTTC. Translated, it gives CASSAYGTGGEETQYF.

V gene TRBV6-2 or TRBV6-3 combines with J gene TRBJ2-2, with TRBD2 matching 7 bases. CDR1 and CDR2 (germline): MNHEY, SVGEGT. The J segment lost 7 bases and the V segment lost 5 bases, leaving 10 bases of the junction unmatched. The CDR3 runs to 15 residues. The CDR3 coding sequence is TGTGCCAGCAGTCGAGAATGGACTAGGAGCGGGGAGCTGTTTTTT. The encoded protein is CASSREWTRSGELFF.